Following are 5 T cell receptor beta chains from one sample sequenced in a study of graft-versus-host responses after intestinal transplantation. Sequenced by immunoSEQ multiplex PCR; TCRdb stores in-frame clones only, minus some. Seen here are 90,000 to 95,000 clones, about 91% observed once, and the top ten hold roughly 0.5%. For these receptors, no antigen is known. This sample comprised unstimulated CD8+ T cells sorted from spleen or lymph node cells, obtained before intestinal transplant. These receptors were collected from a human donor who received an intestinal transplant.

V gene TRBV4-1 combines with J gene TRBJ1-2; D unclear. This CDR3 has 16 amino acids. Trimming took 0 bases from V and 5 from J, leaving 16 bases between them. Germline-derived CDR1 and CDR2 are MGHRA and YSYEKL. The CDR3 DNA sequence: TGCGCCAGCAGCCAAGAAATTTCGGGTTTATTGTATGGCTACACCTTC. Its protein product is CASSQEISGLLYGYTF.

This clone was counted only a few times. J is TRBJ1-5 and V is TRBV4-1; TRBD1 aligns across 7 bases. Germline V CDR1 and CDR2: MGHRA, YSYEKL. J gave up 2 bases and V 1 base, and 5 bases lay outside the gene matches. The CDR3 length is 16 residues. CDR3 DNA: TGCGCCAGCAGCCAAGCTCCCGGGACAGGCAATCAGCCCCAGCATTTT. Protein product: CASSQAPGTGNQPQHF.

This chain uses TRBV13 with TRBJ1-6; D possibly corresponds to TRBD1 (5 bases). The CDR3 length is 13 residues. Trimming left V 5 bases short and J 15 bases short, with 17 bases between. The germline CDR1 and CDR2 sequences are PRHDT and FYEKMQ (reference sequence). In DNA form, the CDR3 reads TGTGCCAGCAGCCTGGGACTCGGCTCGGACCTCCACTTT. Its translation is CASSLGLGSDLHF.

This clone occurred once. The chain joins TRBV23-1 to TRBJ1-2, with D possibly TRBD1 on 6 matching bases. TRBV23-1 belongs to the ORF category, with a function that is uncertain. Trimming stripped 6 bases from V and 6 bases from J, with 17 bases between. The CDR3 is 14 amino acids. For the CDR3, the DNA is TGCGCCAGCAGCCGCTCCCAGGGGCGGAATGGCTACACCTTC. Protein sequence: CASSRSQGRNGYTF.

The CDR3 DNA sequence: TGTGCCAGCAGTTTACGTCCAGAGAACACTGAAGCTTTCTTT. It is translated as CASSLRPENTEAFF. V usage is TRBV28 and J usage is TRBJ1-1; D is ambiguous. From germline, CDR1 is MDHEN and CDR2 SYDVKM. The V and J ends lost 2 bases and 1 base respectively, with 8 bases between them. This CDR3 region has 14 residues.